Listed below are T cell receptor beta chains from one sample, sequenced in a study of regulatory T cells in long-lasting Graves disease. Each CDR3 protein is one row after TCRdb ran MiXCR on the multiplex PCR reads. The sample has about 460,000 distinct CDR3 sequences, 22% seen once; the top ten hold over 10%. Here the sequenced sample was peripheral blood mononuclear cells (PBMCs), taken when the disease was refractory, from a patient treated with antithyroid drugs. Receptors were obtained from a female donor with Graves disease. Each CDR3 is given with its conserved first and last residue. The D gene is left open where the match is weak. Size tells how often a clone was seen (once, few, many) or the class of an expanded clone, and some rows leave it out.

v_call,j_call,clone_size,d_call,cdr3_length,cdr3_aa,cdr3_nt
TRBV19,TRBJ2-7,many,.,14,CASSTQGSSYEQYF,TGTGCCAGTAGTACCCAGGGGTCCTCCTACGAGCAGTACTTC
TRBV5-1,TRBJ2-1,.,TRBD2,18,CASNSEDHSGGAWNEQFF,TGCGCCAGCAACTCCGAGGACCATAGCGGGGGGGCATGGAATGAGCAGTTCTTC
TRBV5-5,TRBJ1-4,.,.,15,CASSLEFVRGEKLFF,TGTGCCAGCAGCTTGGAATTCGTGCGGGGCGAAAAACTGTTTTTT
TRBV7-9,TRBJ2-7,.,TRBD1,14,CASTKDRAPPERYF,TGTGCCAGCACCAAAGACAGGGCCCCTCCCGAGAGGTACTTC
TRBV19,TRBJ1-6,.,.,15,CASSIQGLHNSPLHF,TGTGCCAGTAGTATACAAGGACTACATAATTCACCCCTCCACTTT
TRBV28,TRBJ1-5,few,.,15,CASSRHVSSNQPQHF,TGTGCCAGCTCAAGACACGTCTCTAGCAATCAGCCCCAGCATTTT
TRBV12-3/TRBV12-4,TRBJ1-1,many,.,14,CASSLYRSNTEAFF,TGTGCCAGCAGTTTATACAGAAGTAACACTGAAGCTTTCTTT
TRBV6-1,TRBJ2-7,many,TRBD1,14,CASSQGTGAYEQYF,TGTGCCAGCAGTCAAGGGACAGGAGCCTACGAGCAGTACTTC
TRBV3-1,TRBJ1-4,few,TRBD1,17,CASSQSATGGSNEKLFF,TGTGCCAGCAGCCAATCTGCAACAGGGGGATCAAATGAAAAACTGTTTTTT
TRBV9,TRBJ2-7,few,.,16,CASSVGGADRTYEQYF,TGTGCCAGCAGCGTAGGTGGAGCGGACCGAACCTACGAGCAGTACTTC
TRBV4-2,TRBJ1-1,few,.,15,CASSQSPQRDTEAFF,TGTGCCAGCAGCCAATCCCCACAGAGGGACACTGAAGCTTTCTTT
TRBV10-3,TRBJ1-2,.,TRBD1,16,CAIRPTGGQGAPGYTF,TGTGCCATCAGACCTACGGGGGGACAGGGGGCGCCCGGCTACACCTTC
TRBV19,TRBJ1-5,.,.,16,CASSIPGREVDQPQHF,TGTGCCAGTAGTATCCCGGGCAGGGAGGTAGATCAGCCCCAGCATTTT
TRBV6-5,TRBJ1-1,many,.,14,CASSYSGVNTEAFF,TGTGCCAGCAGTTACTCTGGGGTGAACACTGAAGCTTTCTTT
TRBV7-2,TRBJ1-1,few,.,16,CTSSLVGFGVGTEAFF,TGTACCAGCAGCTTAGTTGGATTCGGGGTGGGGACTGAAGCTTTCTTT
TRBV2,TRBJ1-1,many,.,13,CASSPIGWTEAFF,TGTGCCAGCAGTCCAATAGGGTGGACTGAAGCTTTCTTT
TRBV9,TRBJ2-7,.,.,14,CASSVQTGDYEQYF,TGTGCCAGCAGCGTGCAAACAGGAGACTACGAGCAGTACTTC
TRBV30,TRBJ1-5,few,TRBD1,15,CAWSPISDRGQPQHF,TGTGCCTGGAGCCCCATCTCGGACAGGGGTCAGCCCCAGCATTTT
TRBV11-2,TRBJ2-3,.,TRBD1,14,CASSSTGGGYTQYF,TGTGCCAGCAGCTCGACAGGGGGAGGATATACGCAGTATTTT
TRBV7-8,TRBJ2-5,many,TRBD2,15,CASSVGGTSGETQYF,TGTGCCAGCAGCGTCGGCGGGACTAGCGGAGAGACCCAGTACTTC
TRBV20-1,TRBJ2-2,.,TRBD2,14,CSATGTSGTGELFF,TGCAGTGCCACCGGGACTAGCGGAACCGGGGAGCTGTTTTTT
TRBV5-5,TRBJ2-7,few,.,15,CASSLATEPYYEQYF,TGTGCCAGCAGCCTCGCGACAGAGCCATACTACGAGCAGTACTTC
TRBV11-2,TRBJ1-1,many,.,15,CASSTGPGMNTEAFF,TGTGCCAGCAGCACCGGGCCCGGCATGAACACTGAAGCTTTCTTT
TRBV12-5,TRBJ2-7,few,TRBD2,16,CASGLGGGGVTYEQYF,TGTGCTAGTGGTTTGGGTGGTGGGGGGGTAACCTACGAGCAGTACTTC
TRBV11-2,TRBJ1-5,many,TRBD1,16,CASSPRTGTSNQPQHF,TGTGCCAGCAGCCCTCGGACAGGGACAAGCAATCAGCCCCAGCATTTT
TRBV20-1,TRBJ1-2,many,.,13,CSARDRGPWGYTF,TGCAGTGCTAGAGACAGGGGCCCATGGGGCTACACCTTC
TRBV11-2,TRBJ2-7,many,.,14,CASSHDVSVYEQYF,TGTGCCAGCAGCCACGATGTCTCAGTCTACGAGCAGTACTTC
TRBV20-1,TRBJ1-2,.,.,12,CSARGENYGYTF,TGCAGTGCTAGAGGGGAGAACTATGGCTACACCTTC
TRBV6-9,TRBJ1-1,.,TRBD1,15,CASSSLTGSNTEAFF,TGTGCCAGCAGTTCCCTGACAGGGTCGAACACTGAAGCTTTCTTT
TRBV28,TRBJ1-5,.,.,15,CASSRTLAFGQPQHF,TGTGCCAGCAGTCGCACCTTAGCGTTCGGGCAGCCCCAGCATTTT
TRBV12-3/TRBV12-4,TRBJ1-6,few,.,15,CASSFRGVGNSPLHF,TGTGCCAGCAGTTTTAGGGGGGTCGGAAATTCACCCCTCCACTTT
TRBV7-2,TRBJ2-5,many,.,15,CASSLVSRPLETQYF,TGTGCCAGCAGCTTAGTATCCAGGCCCCTAGAGACCCAGTACTTC
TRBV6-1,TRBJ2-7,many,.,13,CASSAPIPYEQYF,TGTGCCAGCAGTGCTCCCATCCCCTACGAGCAGTACTTC
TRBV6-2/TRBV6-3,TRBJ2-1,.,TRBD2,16,CASKGRWLAGGNEQFF,TGTGCCAGCAAGGGCAGGTGGCTAGCGGGAGGAAATGAGCAGTTCTTC
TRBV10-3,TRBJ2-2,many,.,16,CAISESIGGEAGELFF,TGTGCCATCAGTGAGTCGATCGGGGGTGAGGCCGGGGAGCTGTTTTTT
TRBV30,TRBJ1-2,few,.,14,CAWDEGPVEDGYTF,TGTGCCTGGGACGAGGGACCTGTCGAGGATGGCTACACCTTC
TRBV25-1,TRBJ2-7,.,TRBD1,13,CASSVRGINEQYF,TGTGCCAGCAGTGTCAGGGGGATCAACGAGCAGTACTTC
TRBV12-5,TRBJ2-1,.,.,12,CASGLAGVEQFF,TGTGCTAGTGGCCTCGCAGGGGTTGAGCAGTTCTTC
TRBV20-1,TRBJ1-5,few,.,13,CSASKGRDQPQHF,TGCAGTGCCAGCAAGGGTAGGGATCAGCCCCAGCATTTT
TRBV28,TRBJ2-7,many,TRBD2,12,CASSLREGRQYF,TGTGCCAGCAGTCTCCGGGAGGGTAGGCAGTACTTC
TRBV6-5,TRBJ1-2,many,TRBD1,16,CASSSDRVDLGYGYTF,TGTGCCAGCAGTTCGGACAGGGTTGACTTAGGCTATGGCTACACCTTC
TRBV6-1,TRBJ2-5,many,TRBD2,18,CASRRNSGLAGAKETQYF,TGTGCCAGCCGCAGAAACAGCGGACTAGCGGGGGCCAAAGAGACCCAGTACTTC
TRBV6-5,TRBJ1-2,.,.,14,CVSSYEADDYGYTF,TGTGTCAGCAGTTACGAGGCGGACGACTATGGCTACACCTTC
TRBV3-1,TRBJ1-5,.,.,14,CASSPFQGRQPQHF,TGTGCCAGCAGCCCTTTTCAGGGACGGCAGCCCCAGCATTTT
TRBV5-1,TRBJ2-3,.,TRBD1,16,CASSLLRDRETDTQYF,TGCGCCAGCAGCTTGCTTCGGGACAGGGAAACAGATACGCAGTATTTT